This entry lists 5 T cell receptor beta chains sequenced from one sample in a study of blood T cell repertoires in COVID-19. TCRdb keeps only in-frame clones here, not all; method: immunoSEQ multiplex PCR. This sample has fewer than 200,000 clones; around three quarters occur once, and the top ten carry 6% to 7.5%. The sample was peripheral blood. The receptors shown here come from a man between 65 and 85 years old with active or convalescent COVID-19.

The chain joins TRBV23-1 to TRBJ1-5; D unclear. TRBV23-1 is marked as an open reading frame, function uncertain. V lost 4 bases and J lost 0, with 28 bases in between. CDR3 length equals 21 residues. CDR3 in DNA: TGCGCCAGCAGTCTACTTCGGGTCCAGACCAAATACGCCGATAGCAATCAGCCCCAGCATTTT. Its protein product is CASSLLRVQTKYADSNQPQHF.

CDR3 sequence reads: CASSEAGRAGGNEQFF. The CDR3 nucleotides read TGTGCCAGCAGTGAAGCAGGTAGAGCGGGGGGTAATGAGCAGTTCTTC. V usage is TRBV2 and J usage is TRBJ2-1, with TRBD2 matching 9 bases. The CDR3 spans 16 residues. Looked up from germline, CDR1 is SNHLY and CDR2 is FYNNEI. The J segment lost 7 bases and the V segment lost 0 bases, leaving 7 bases of the junction unmatched.

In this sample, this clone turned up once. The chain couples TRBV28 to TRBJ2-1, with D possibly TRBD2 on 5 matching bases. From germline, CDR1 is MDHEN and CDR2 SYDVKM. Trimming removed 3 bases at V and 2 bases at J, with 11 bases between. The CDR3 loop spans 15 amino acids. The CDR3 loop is CASSFAGVTYNEQFF. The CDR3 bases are TGTGCCAGCAGTTTCGCCGGGGTCACCTACAATGAGCAGTTCTTC.

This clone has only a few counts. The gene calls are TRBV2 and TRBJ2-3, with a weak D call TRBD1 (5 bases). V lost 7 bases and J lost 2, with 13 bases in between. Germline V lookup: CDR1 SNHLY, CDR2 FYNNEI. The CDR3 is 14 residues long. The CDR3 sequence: CASNSAGITDTQYF. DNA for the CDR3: TGTGCCAGCAATTCGGCAGGGATCACAGATACGCAGTATTTT.

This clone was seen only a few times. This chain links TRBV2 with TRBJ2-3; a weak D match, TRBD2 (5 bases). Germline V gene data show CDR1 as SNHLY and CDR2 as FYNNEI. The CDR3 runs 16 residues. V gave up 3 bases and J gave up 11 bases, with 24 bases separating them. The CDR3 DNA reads TGTGCCAGCAGTGACGGAATTCAAGCGGAAGGAAGTATGCAGTATTTT. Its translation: CASSDGIQAEGSMQYF.